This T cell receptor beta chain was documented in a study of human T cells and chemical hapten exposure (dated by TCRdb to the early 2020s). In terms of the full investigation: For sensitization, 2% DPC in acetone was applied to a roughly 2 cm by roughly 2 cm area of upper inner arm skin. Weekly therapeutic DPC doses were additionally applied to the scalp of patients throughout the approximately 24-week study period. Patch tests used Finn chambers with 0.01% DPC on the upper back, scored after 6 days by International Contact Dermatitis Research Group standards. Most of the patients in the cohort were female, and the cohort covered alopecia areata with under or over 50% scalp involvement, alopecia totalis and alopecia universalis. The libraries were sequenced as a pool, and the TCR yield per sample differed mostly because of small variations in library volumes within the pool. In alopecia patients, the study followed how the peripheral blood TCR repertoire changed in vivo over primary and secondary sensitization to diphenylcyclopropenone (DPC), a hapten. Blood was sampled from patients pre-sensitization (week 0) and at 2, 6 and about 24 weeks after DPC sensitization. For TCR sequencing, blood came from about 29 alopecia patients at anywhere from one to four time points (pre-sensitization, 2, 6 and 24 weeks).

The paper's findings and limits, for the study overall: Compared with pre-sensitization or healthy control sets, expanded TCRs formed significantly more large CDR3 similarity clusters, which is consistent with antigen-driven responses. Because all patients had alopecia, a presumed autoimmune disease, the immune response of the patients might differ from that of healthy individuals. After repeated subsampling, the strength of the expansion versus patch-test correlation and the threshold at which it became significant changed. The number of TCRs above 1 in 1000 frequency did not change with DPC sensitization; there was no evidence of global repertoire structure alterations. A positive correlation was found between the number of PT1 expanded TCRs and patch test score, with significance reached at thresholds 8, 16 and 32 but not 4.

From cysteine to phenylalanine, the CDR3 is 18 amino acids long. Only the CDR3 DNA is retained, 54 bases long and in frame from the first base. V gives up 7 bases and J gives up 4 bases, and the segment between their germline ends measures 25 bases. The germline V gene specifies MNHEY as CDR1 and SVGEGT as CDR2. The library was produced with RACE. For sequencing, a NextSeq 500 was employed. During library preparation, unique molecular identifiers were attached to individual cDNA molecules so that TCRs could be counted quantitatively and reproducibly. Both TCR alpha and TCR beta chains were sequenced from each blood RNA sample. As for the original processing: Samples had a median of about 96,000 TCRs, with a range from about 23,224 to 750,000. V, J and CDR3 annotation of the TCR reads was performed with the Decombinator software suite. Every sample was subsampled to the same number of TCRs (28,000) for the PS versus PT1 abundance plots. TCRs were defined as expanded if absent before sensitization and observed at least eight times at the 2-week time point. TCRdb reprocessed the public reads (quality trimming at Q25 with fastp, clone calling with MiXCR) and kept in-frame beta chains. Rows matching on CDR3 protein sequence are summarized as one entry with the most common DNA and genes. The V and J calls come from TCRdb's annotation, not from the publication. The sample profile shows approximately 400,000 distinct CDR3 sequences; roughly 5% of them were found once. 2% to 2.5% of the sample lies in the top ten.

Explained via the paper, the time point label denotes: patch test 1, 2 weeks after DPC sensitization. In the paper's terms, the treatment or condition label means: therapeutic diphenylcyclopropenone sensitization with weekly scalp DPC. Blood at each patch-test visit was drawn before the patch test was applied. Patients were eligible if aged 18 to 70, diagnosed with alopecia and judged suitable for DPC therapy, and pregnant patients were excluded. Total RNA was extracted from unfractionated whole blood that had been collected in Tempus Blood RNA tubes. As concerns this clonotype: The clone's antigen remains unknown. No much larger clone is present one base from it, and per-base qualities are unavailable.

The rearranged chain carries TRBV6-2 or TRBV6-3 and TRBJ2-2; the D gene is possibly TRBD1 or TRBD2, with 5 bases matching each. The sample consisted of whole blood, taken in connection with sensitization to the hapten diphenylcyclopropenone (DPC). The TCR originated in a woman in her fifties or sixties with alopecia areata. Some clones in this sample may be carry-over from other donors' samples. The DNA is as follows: TGTGCCAGCAACGAGGGGATGAATTTTGGTGCGCGCACCGGGGAGCTGTTTTTT. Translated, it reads CASNEGMNFGARTGELFF.